The T cell receptor beta chain described here comes from a study of prognosis after radiotherapy for stage I lung cancer. Overall study context: Over 11 patients presented with newly diagnosed primary stage I lung tumors, and five carried oligometastatic NSCLC following surgical resection of the primary tumor. The tumors were adenocarcinoma in eleven to twelve patients (squamous cell carcinoma in about seven). Overall study findings and caveats: The median unique TCR clone count dropped from roughly 10,000 to 7,000 after stereotactic body radiation therapy. The study found lower Shannon entropy after stereotactic body radiation therapy in patients who developed distant metastases.

Germline CDR1 and CDR2: SGHRS and YFSETQ. The CDR3 is made up of 14 amino acids. The V and J ends lost 3 bases and 6 bases, in that order; junction bases with no gene match: 8. The TCR beta CDR3 region was amplified from genomic DNA, with two rounds of multiplex PCR being used for the amplification. First-round PCR, the initial amplification, used primers specific to each TRBV and TRBJ gene. Each CDR3 protein is one row after TCRdb ran MiXCR on the multiplex PCR reads. Seen here are approximately 14,000 distinct CDR3 sequences, approximately 55% observed once, and the top ten hold about two fifths. About this clonotype: Its antigen is unknown.

The sequences come from PBMCs, collected before or after stereotactic body radiation therapy (not recorded which). The clonotype originates from a donor aged 50 or older with non-small cell lung cancer. The gene calls are TRBV5-1 and TRBJ1-2; 7 nucleotides agree with TRBD1. In nucleotides, the CDR3 is TGCGCCAGCAGCTCCCGGGACAGTAGGAATGGCTACACCTTC. Encoded protein: CASSSRDSRNGYTF.